The subject of this entry is one T cell receptor (beta chain). The data were produced by immunoSEQ multiplex PCR, yet TCRdb's version contains in-frame clones alone and is incomplete. The sample lists some 200,000 clones; 86% were seen once. The record originates from a study of blood T cell repertoires in COVID-19. On the study more broadly: The origin of the acute and convalescent COVID-19 samples was the United States, Italy and Spain.

Per the germline V gene, CDR1 is MNHEY and CDR2 is SMNVEV (reference sequence). CDR3 size: 16 residues. Trimming removed 5 bases at V and 1 base at J, with 17 bases between. The TCR originated in a woman aged 70-85 years with acute or convalescent COVID-19. The V gene is TRBV27, the J gene TRBJ1-1; D is unresolved. The sample taken for sequencing was peripheral blood. The CDR3 here is CASSTPRDAQNTEAFF. In DNA, the CDR3 is TGTGCCAGCAGTACCCCCCGGGATGCACAGAACACTGAAGCTTTCTTT.